This TCR beta chain was recovered during a study of cytomegalovirus exposure and HLA in healthy donors. With respect to this clone: No antigen is known for it.

Findings of the study overall: Indistinguishable V segments such as TRBV6-2 and TRBV6-3 were excluded. In a later analysis, TCR beta V- and J-gene trimming was associated with a missense DCLRE1C variant.

Germline V gene lookup returns CDR1 LNHDA and CDR2 SQIVND (reference sequence). The CDR3 runs 13 residues. Between the trimmed V and J ends, which lost 2 bases and 3 bases, there was a span of 8 bases. PCR involved 60 Vbeta and 13 Jbeta primers. The repertoire was sequenced with immunoSEQ multiplex PCR; TCRdb's copy has only in-frame clones and lacks some. The sample holds some 160,000 clones, roughly 80% seen once. The clonotype comes from a man in his late teens or twenties in good health and CMV-seronegative. Source material: PBMCs. The V and J genes are TRBV19 and TRBJ2-7, with a weak D call TRBD2 (5 bases). CDR3 DNA: TGTGCCAGTAGTATACCGGGGAGCTACGAGCAGTACTTC. Its translation is CASSIPGSYEQYF.